This is a list of T cell receptor beta chains from one sample in a study of blood T cell repertoires in COVID-19. Here immunoSEQ multiplex PCR was the method, and the copy in TCRdb shows in-frame clones only, minus some. Here the sample spans approximately 240,000 clones, 65% to 80% being singletons. The sequenced material came from peripheral blood. All receptors come from a woman between 40 and 50 years old with active or convalescent COVID-19. CDR3s include the opening cysteine and the closing phenylalanine or tryptophan. The D gene is left open where the match is weak. Some rows mark clone size as missing; the rest say once, few, many or name a class of expanded clone.

CDR3 protein | CDR3 DNA | V gene | clone size | D gene | J gene
CASNWGQGARYGYTF | TGTGCCAGCAATTGGGGACAGGGGGCGAGATATGGCTACACCTTC | TRBV6-6 | once | TRBD1 | TRBJ1-2
CATSDWGQGDTGELFF | TGTGCCACCAGTGATTGGGGACAGGGGGACACCGGGGAGCTGTTTTTT | TRBV24-1 | - | TRBD1 | TRBJ2-2
CASRGRWTDTQYF | TGTGCCAGCAGGGGGCGATGGACAGATACGCAGTATTTT | TRBV2 | - | - | TRBJ2-3
CAWRGQEYGYTF | TGTGCCTGGAGGGGACAGGAGTATGGCTACACCTTC | TRBV30 | - | TRBD1 | TRBJ1-2
CASSLASGGAGELFF | TGTGCCAGCAGCTTAGCCAGCGGGGGCGCCGGGGAGCTGTTTTTT | TRBV11-2 | - | TRBD2 | TRBJ2-2
CASSPMGAVETQYF | TGTGCCAGCAGCCCGATGGGGGCGGTGGAGACCCAGTACTTC | TRBV7-3 | - | - | TRBJ2-5
CASSRQGSSYNSPLHF | TGTGCCAGCAGCCGACAGGGGAGCTCCTATAATTCACCCCTCCACTTT | TRBV11-1 | - | TRBD1 | TRBJ1-6
CASSEMRGYLATNEKLFF | TGTGCCAGCAGTGAAATGCGGGGTTACCTAGCAACTAATGAAAAACTGTTTTTT | TRBV2 | - | - | TRBJ1-4
CASGLWGGPTDTQYF | TGTGCTAGTGGTTTGTGGGGGGGCCCCACAGATACGCAGTATTTT | TRBV12-5 | once | - | TRBJ2-3
CTSSSPLGDRANVVSGNTIYF | TGTACCAGCAGTAGTCCCCTCGGGGACAGGGCAAATGTGGTATCTGGAAACACCATATATTTT | TRBV28 | once | TRBD1 | TRBJ1-3
CASSSRTGSSYNEQFF | TGTGCCAGCTCATCCAGGACAGGGAGCTCCTACAATGAGCAGTTCTTC | TRBV18 | once | TRBD1 | TRBJ2-1
CASSPRASGGAGSYNEQFF | TGTGCCAGCAGCCCTCGGGCTAGCGGGGGGGCCGGGTCCTACAATGAGCAGTTCTTC | TRBV9 | - | TRBD2 | TRBJ2-1
CASSVGGAGPMNTEAFF | TGTGCCAGCAGCGTAGGGGGCGCAGGGCCAATGAACACTGAAGCTTTCTTT | TRBV9 | once | - | TRBJ1-1
CASSLVTGVDEQFF | TGCGCCAGCAGCTTGGTGACAGGGGTAGATGAGCAGTTCTTC | TRBV5-1 | - | TRBD1 | TRBJ2-1
CASRYSGTHNSPLHF | TGTGCCAGCAGGTACTCCGGGACACATAATTCACCCCTCCACTTT | TRBV6-5 | - | - | TRBJ1-6
CASSLVGGNAEAFF | TGTGCCAGCAGCTTAGTGGGAGGGAACGCTGAAGCTTTCTTT | TRBV11-2 | - | - | TRBJ1-1
CASSQLQGSEQFF | TGTGCCAGCAGCCAGTTACAGGGTAGTGAGCAGTTCTTC | TRBV3-1/TRBV3-2 | - | - | TRBJ2-1
CASSLGELLSNQPQHF | TGTGCCAGCAGCTTGGGTGAGCTACTTAGCAATCAGCCCCAGCATTTT | TRBV5-5 | - | - | TRBJ1-5
CASSVSGNEQFF | TGTGCCAGCAGCGTTAGCGGTAATGAGCAGTTCTTC | TRBV9 | - | - | TRBJ2-1
CASSSHPSYEQYF | TGTGCCAGCAGCTCACATCCCTCCTACGAGCAGTACTTC | TRBV7-6 | - | - | TRBJ2-7
CASSLAGGDGYTF | TGTGCCAGCAGCCTGGCAGGGGGAGATGGCTACACCTTC | TRBV7-3 | - | TRBD1 | TRBJ1-2
CASSLSRLAGQETQYF | TGTGCCAGCAGCTTATCCCGACTAGCGGGGCAAGAGACCCAGTACTTC | TRBV7-6 | many | TRBD2 | TRBJ2-5
CASSLAFGTGTPGTEAFF | TGTGCCAGCAGCTTAGCGTTCGGGACAGGGACGCCGGGGACTGAAGCTTTCTTT | TRBV7-8 | once | TRBD1 | TRBJ1-1
CASSDQAQETQYF | TGTGCCAGCAGTGATCAGGCACAAGAGACCCAGTACTTC | TRBV6-1 | - | - | TRBJ2-5
CSASERGFNQPQHF | TGCAGTGCTAGTGAAAGGGGATTTAATCAGCCCCAGCATTTT | TRBV20-1 | - | - | TRBJ1-5
CASSESGQARRAFF | TGCGCCAGCAGTGAGTCCGGACAAGCCCGCAGGGCTTTCTTT | TRBV10-1 | - | - | TRBJ1-1
CAWSVKKGGRSEKLFF | TGTGCCTGGAGTGTAAAGAAGGGGGGGAGGAGTGAAAAACTGTTTTTT | TRBV30 | - | - | TRBJ1-4
CAKKEVPGKLFF | TGTGCCAAAAAAGAGGTCCCGGGGAAACTGTTTTTT | TRBV6-4 | - | - | TRBJ1-4
CASRTSKDQPQHF | TGCGCCAGCAGAACCTCTAAAGATCAGCCCCAGCATTTT | TRBV10-2 | few | - | TRBJ1-5
CASSSWGTDSYNEQFF | TGTGCCAGCAGCTCATGGGGGACAGACTCCTACAATGAGCAGTTCTTC | TRBV7-3 | - | TRBD1 | TRBJ2-1
CASSQSGLTEAFF | TGTGCCAGCAGCCAGTCAGGGCTCACTGAAGCTTTCTTT | TRBV14 | - | - | TRBJ1-1
CASSQVGRENEKLFF | TGTGCCAGCAGCCAAGTGGGGAGAGAGAATGAAAAACTGTTTTTT | TRBV3-1/TRBV3-2 | once | - | TRBJ1-4
CASSLSNSYGYTF | TGTGCCAGCAGTTTGTCGAACTCCTATGGCTACACCTTC | TRBV28 | - | - | TRBJ1-2
CASSPQVSFTEAFF | TGTGCCAGCAGCCCGCAGGTATCGTTCACTGAAGCTTTCTTT | TRBV5-5 | - | - | TRBJ1-1
CASSVGGTGGPGYF | TGTGCCAGCAGCGTAGGTGGGACGGGGGGCCCTGGGTATTTT | TRBV9 | - | - | TRBJ2-3
CAWSGFVLASGTGELFF | TGTGCCTGGAGTGGATTTGTTCTGGCTAGCGGGACCGGGGAGCTGTTTTTT | TRBV30 | - | TRBD2 | TRBJ2-2
CASRGQNYEQYF | TGTGCCAGCAGGGGGCAGAACTACGAGCAGTACTTC | TRBV19 | - | TRBD1 | TRBJ2-7
CASSQEQGDNSPLHF | TGTGCCAGCAGCCAGGAACAGGGGGATAATTCACCCCTCCACTTT | TRBV4-2 | - | TRBD1 | TRBJ1-6
CASSLGQGGVNEQFF | TGTGCCAGCAGCCTTGGACAGGGGGGGGTCAATGAGCAGTTCTTC | TRBV7-6 | - | TRBD1 | TRBJ2-1
CASSPFGQGVEEAFF | TGCGCCAGCAGCCCCTTCGGCCAGGGGGTCGAGGAAGCTTTCTTT | TRBV4-1 | - | TRBD1 | TRBJ1-1
CASSFVTAYSQNTEAFF | TGTGCCAGCAGCTTTGTCACAGCATATTCCCAGAACACTGAAGCTTTCTTT | TRBV5-6 | - | - | TRBJ1-1
CASQTGVGSPLHF | TGTGCCAGCCAGACAGGGGTGGGCTCACCCCTCCACTTT | TRBV19 | - | TRBD1 | TRBJ1-6
CASRQGQGYGYTF | TGTGCCAGCAGACAGGGACAGGGCTATGGCTACACCTTC | TRBV7-6 | - | TRBD1 | TRBJ1-2
CASRGQGYEKLFF | TGTGCCAGTAGGGGACAGGGCTACGAAAAACTGTTTTTT | TRBV19 | - | TRBD1 | TRBJ1-4
CASSPVTGAGANVLTF | TGTGCCAGCTCACCAGTGACGGGGGCTGGGGCCAACGTCCTGACTTTC | TRBV18 | - | - | TRBJ2-6
CASSQILTGRTGELFF | TGTGCCAGCAGCCAAATATTGACAGGGCGAACCGGGGAGCTGTTTTTT | TRBV3-1/TRBV3-2 | - | TRBD1 | TRBJ2-2
CASSLSMGSDYGYTF | TGCGCCAGCAGCTTGTCTATGGGGAGCGACTATGGCTACACCTTC | TRBV5-1 | - | - | TRBJ1-2
CASSLSDSSYNEQFF | TGCGCCAGCAGCTTGAGCGACAGCTCCTACAATGAGCAGTTCTTC | TRBV5-1 | - | - | TRBJ2-1
CASSEALGGKNEQFF | TGTGCCAGCAGTGAAGCGCTAGGCGGAAAGAATGAGCAGTTCTTC | TRBV2 | - | - | TRBJ2-1
CASSQTGGGNNEQFF | TGTGCCAGCAGCCAAACGGGAGGGGGCAATAATGAGCAGTTCTTC | TRBV3-1/TRBV3-2 | once | - | TRBJ2-1
CASSSTGYVADTQYF | TGTGCCAGCAGCTCGACAGGGTACGTAGCAGATACGCAGTATTTT | TRBV5-5 | - | TRBD1 | TRBJ2-3
CASSFEGGKETQYF | TGCGCCAGCAGCTTTGAGGGGGGGAAGGAGACCCAGTACTTC | TRBV5-1 | - | - | TRBJ2-5
CASSVPGRASNYGYTF | TGTGCCAGCAGCGTACCGGGGAGGGCCTCTAACTATGGCTACACCTTC | TRBV5-6 | once | - | TRBJ1-2
CASSYSIFRGTNSYEQYF | TGTGCCAGCAGTTACTCGATTTTTCGGGGAACGAATTCCTACGAGCAGTACTTC | TRBV6-2/TRBV6-3 | - | - | TRBJ2-7